A selection of T cell receptor beta chains follows, all from one sample in a study of T-cell reconstitution after alpha-beta-depleted transplantation in children. From the PCR reads, TCRdb called clonotypes with MiXCR, one entry per CDR3 protein. In the table there are approximately 500,000 distinct CDR3 sequences, more than 20% of which are singletons. The sequencing used PBMCs, collected before TCRalphabeta/CD19-depleted stem cell transplant. The receptors originated from a boy in the first two years of life with Wiskott-Aldrich syndrome, due to receive a stem cell transplant. Both conserved end residues are part of each CDR3. Each record gives: V gene, CDR3 length, D gene, clone size, J gene, CDR3 DNA, CDR3 protein. A D gene is named only where the DNA matches it firmly. Expanded clones get a size class; other rows say once, few or many, or leave the size out.

TRBV18,14,TRBD1,NA,TRBJ2-7,TGTGCCAGCTCACCGGACAGGTACTCCTACGAGCAGTACTTC,CASSPDRYSYEQYF
TRBV12-3/TRBV12-4,15,TRBD2,NA,TRBJ2-3,TGTGCCAGTCGGACTAGCGGGATTGGGTCAGATACGCAGTATTTT,CASRTSGIGSDTQYF
TRBV5-1,13,TRBD1,NA,TRBJ2-7,TGCGCCAGCAGCGTGGGACAGTTCAACGAGCAGTACTTC,CASSVGQFNEQYF
TRBV10-3,13,NA,few,TRBJ2-1,TGTGCCATCAGCGAACTAATTTTGAACGAGCAGTTCTTC,CAISELILNEQFF
TRBV29-1,14,NA,NA,TRBJ2-2,TGCAGCGTTGAAATGGGCAGAACAACCGGGGAGCTGTTTTTT,CSVEMGRTTGELFF
TRBV9,16,TRBD2,few,TRBJ2-2,TGTGCCAGCAGCGATGTGCTAGCGGGGGACACCGGGGAGCTGTTTTTT,CASSDVLAGDTGELFF
TRBV7-9,16,TRBD2,NA,TRBJ2-3,TGTGCCAGCAGCCTTTCTAGTAGCGGGAGAACAGATACGCAGTATTTT,CASSLSSSGRTDTQYF
TRBV12-3/TRBV12-4,14,NA,NA,TRBJ1-5,TGTGCCAGCAGTTTTCAGGGTCCCAATCAGCCCCAGCATTTT,CASSFQGPNQPQHF
TRBV5-5,15,TRBD1,few,TRBJ1-4,TGTGCCAGCACCCTGGAGACCAGGGGGCGTGAAAAACTGTTTTTT,CASTLETRGREKLFF
TRBV6-5,14,TRBD1,few,TRBJ2-7,TGTGCCAGCAGTTACGCAGTGACAGGGTACGAGCAGTACTTC,CASSYAVTGYEQYF
TRBV12-2,14,NA,NA,TRBJ2-7,TGTGCAAGTCGCTCCCGACTAGCGGGAACCGAGCAGTACTTC,CASRSRLAGTEQYF
TRBV10-3,12,NA,few,TRBJ2-3,TGTGCCATCAGTGAGCGTGGAGATACGCAGTATTTT,CAISERGDTQYF
TRBV11-2,14,TRBD1,NA,TRBJ2-7,TGTGCCAGCAGCTTGGGGACAGAATCCTACGAGCAGTACTTC,CASSLGTESYEQYF
TRBV9,15,TRBD2,few,TRBJ2-1,TGTGCCAGCAGCGCTTCCGGGACTAGCTACAATGAGCAGTTCTTC,CASSASGTSYNEQFF
TRBV18,17,NA,few,TRBJ2-3,TGTGCCAGCTCACCTCCCAACTGGGATCCTAGCACAGATACGCAGTATTTT,CASSPPNWDPSTDTQYF
TRBV5-1,14,NA,NA,TRBJ2-4,TGCGCCAGCAGCTTGGTGGGGGGCAAAAACATTCAGTACTTC,CASSLVGGKNIQYF
TRBV15,17,TRBD2,NA,TRBJ2-3,TGTGCCACCAGCAGAGATGGAGCGGGAGGGCCCGTAGATACGCAGTATTTT,CATSRDGAGGPVDTQYF
TRBV28,15,NA,NA,TRBJ2-2,TGTGCCAGCACCCGAGGAGGCACCTACACCGGGGACCTGTTTTTT,CASTRGGTYTGDLFF
TRBV5-6,15,NA,NA,TRBJ1-2,TGTGCCAGCAGCTCACCGGGACTGGGGGACTATGGCTACACCTTC,CASSSPGLGDYGYTF
TRBV10-3,15,NA,few,TRBJ2-1,TGTGCCATCACCGAAGGGGCGAGCTCCTACAATGAGCAGTTCTTC,CAITEGASSYNEQFF
TRBV5-1,15,TRBD2,once,TRBJ2-5,TGCGCCAGCAGCTTTGGGGGACTAGCGGGAGAGACCCAGTACTTC,CASSFGGLAGETQYF
TRBV29-1,12,TRBD1,NA,TRBJ2-7,TGCAGCACCCGACAGGGCCCTGGGGAGCAGTACTTC,CSTRQGPGEQYF
TRBV5-1,16,NA,few,TRBJ1-1,TGCGCCAGTAGAAGGACTCCGGGTGGGGTGCACACTGAAGCTTTCTTT,CASRRTPGGVHTEAFF
TRBV5-6,14,TRBD2,NA,TRBJ2-1,TGTGCCAGCAGTCCGGGACTAGTTTTGTATGAGCAGTTCTTC,CASSPGLVLYEQFF
TRBV15,15,NA,NA,TRBJ2-2,TGTGCCACCAGCTCAAAATGGGCGGCGGCCGGGGAGCTGTTTTTT,CATSSKWAAAGELFF
TRBV20-1,12,NA,NA,TRBJ2-7,TGCAGTGCTAGTCCACAGCAGGGGGAGCAGTACTTC,CSASPQQGEQYF
TRBV9,17,NA,few,TRBJ2-1,TGTGCCAGCAGCGAACAAGCGGACGCCTTCTCCTACAATGAGCAGTTCTTC,CASSEQADAFSYNEQFF
TRBV20-1,13,NA,NA,TRBJ1-2,TGCAGTGCCGACGTTGGCAGAAGCTATGGCTACACCTTC,CSADVGRSYGYTF
TRBV12-3/TRBV12-4,14,NA,NA,TRBJ2-2,TGTGCCAGCAGTGCCGGGACCGTCACCGGGGAGCTGTTTTTT,CASSAGTVTGELFF
TRBV20-1,14,TRBD2,few,TRBJ2-1,TGCAGTGCTAGCAAGGGACTAGCAGGCAATGAGCAGTTCTTC,CSASKGLAGNEQFF
TRBV6-1,15,NA,NA,TRBJ1-4,TGTGCCAGCAGTCGCTATGTCCAAACTAATGAAAAACTGTTTTTT,CASSRYVQTNEKLFF
TRBV18,16,TRBD1,NA,TRBJ2-7,TGTGCCAGCTCACCACTGCCGGGACAGGCAGCCTACGAGCAGTACTTC,CASSPLPGQAAYEQYF
TRBV5-1,11,NA,few,TRBJ2-3,TGCGCCAGCAAACCAGGAGATACGCAGTATTTT,CASKPGDTQYF
TRBV29-1,11,NA,NA,TRBJ1-2,TGCAGCGTTGAGATGGGGGTTGGCTACACCTTC,CSVEMGVGYTF
TRBV5-4,15,TRBD2,NA,TRBJ2-7,TGTGCCAGCAGCTTGGCGGGACTAGCGAACTACGAGCAGTACTTC,CASSLAGLANYEQYF
TRBV10-3,13,NA,few,TRBJ2-7,TGTGCCATCAGTCTAGGGGGGCTTTCCGAGCAGTACTTC,CAISLGGLSEQYF
TRBV20-1,16,TRBD1,NA,TRBJ2-7,TGCAGTGCGAAAGGGACAGGGGCCCCGAGGACTTACGAGCAGTACTTC,CSAKGTGAPRTYEQYF
TRBV20-1,16,NA,few,TRBJ2-3,TGCAGTGCTAGCCACCCGCAATCCAAGCCCACAGATACGCAGTATTTT,CSASHPQSKPTDTQYF
TRBV10-3,14,NA,few,TRBJ1-1,TGTGCCATCAGTCCGGGGGGATCGGGCACTGAAGCTTTCTTT,CAISPGGSGTEAFF
TRBV24-1,14,NA,NA,TRBJ2-6,TGTGCCACCAGCGCGGCATCTGGGGCCAACGTCCTGACTTTC,CATSAASGANVLTF
TRBV20-1,13,NA,few,TRBJ2-7,TGCAGTGCTAGAGAGGGGGTCTCCTACGAGCAGTACTTC,CSAREGVSYEQYF
TRBV5-1,17,NA,few,TRBJ2-1,TGCGCCAGCAGCTTAGGGCTATTCAGTCCCTCCTACAATGAGCAGTTCTTC,CASSLGLFSPSYNEQFF
TRBV12-3/TRBV12-4,12,NA,NA,TRBJ1-2,TGTGCCAGCAGCATGGACAGTCGAATCTACACCTTC,CASSMDSRIYTF
TRBV20-1,14,TRBD1,NA,TRBJ2-7,TGCAGTGCTACGTCGACAGGGGGCGCGGGAGAGCAGTACTTC,CSATSTGGAGEQYF
TRBV12-3/TRBV12-4,14,TRBD1,NA,TRBJ2-4,TGTGCCAGCAGGCAACAGGGGGCCAAAAACATTCAGTACTTC,CASRQQGAKNIQYF
TRBV12-3/TRBV12-4,12,NA,NA,TRBJ2-1,TGTGCCAGCAGTGGGGTCTGGAATGAGCAGTTCTTC,CASSGVWNEQFF
TRBV9,16,TRBD2,few,TRBJ2-1,TGTGCCAGCAGCGTAGCCCTAGCGGGAGAGTTGAATGAGCAGTTCTTC,CASSVALAGELNEQFF
TRBV24-1,13,NA,NA,TRBJ1-2,TGTGCCACCAGTGACCCGAGGGGGTTTGGCTACACCTTC,CATSDPRGFGYTF
TRBV5-1,17,NA,NA,TRBJ2-1,TGCGCCAGCAGCTGGGACCCGAGGGGGGGCCCCTCAGGGGAGCAGTTCTTC,CASSWDPRGGPSGEQFF
TRBV5-1,15,TRBD2,few,TRBJ2-1,TGCGCCAGCAGCCCTAGCGGGAGCTTTTCAAATGAGCAGTTCTTC,CASSPSGSFSNEQFF
TRBV2,14,NA,NA,TRBJ2-1,TGTGCCACCTCTAGCCAGAGCTCCTACAATGAGCAGTTCTTC,CATSSQSSYNEQFF
TRBV11-2,15,TRBD1,NA,TRBJ1-5,TGTGCCAGCAGCTTCGGGACAGGGAATTCTCAGCCCCAGCATTTT,CASSFGTGNSQPQHF
TRBV27,14,NA,few,TRBJ1-1,TGTGCCAGCAGTTTGAAGTCAGGGGTGAGTGAAGCTTTCTTT,CASSLKSGVSEAFF
TRBV20-1,14,TRBD2,few,TRBJ2-1,TGCAGTGCTTACACTAGCGGGACCTACAATGAGCAGTTCTTC,CSAYTSGTYNEQFF
TRBV12-3/TRBV12-4,15,TRBD1,few,TRBJ2-7,TGTGCCAGCAGCCGGCGGGACAGGTTTTTTTACGAGCAGTACTTC,CASSRRDRFFYEQYF
TRBV18,16,TRBD1,NA,TRBJ2-1,TGTGCCAGCTCACTCCGGACAGGGAGTCTGGTGAATGAGCAGTTCTTC,CASSLRTGSLVNEQFF
TRBV5-1,13,NA,NA,TRBJ2-7,TGCGCCAGCAGTACCGGGGACACCTACGAGCAGTACTTC,CASSTGDTYEQYF
TRBV6-1,13,NA,few,TRBJ2-1,TGTGCCAGCAAACGGAGGTGGGGCAATGAGCAGTTCTTC,CASKRRWGNEQFF